One and the same sample provided the 32 T cell receptor beta chains below, sequenced in a study of T cell repertoires in cytomegalovirus infection. In TCRdb, the reads were re-called with MiXCR into one record per CDR3 protein. The data hold 650,000 to 850,000 distinct CDR3 sequences, with roughly 28% observed a single time. These receptors have no identified antigens. Source: cultured CD8+ T cells from PBMCs, taken from culture after CMV antigen stimulation. These receptors were collected from a human donor in good health (CMV status not recorded). Some clones in this sample may be carry-over from other donors' samples.

V usage is TRBV2 and J usage is TRBJ1-2, with 8 bases lining up with TRBD1. Germline V gives CDR1 SNHLY, CDR2 FYNNEI. The CDR3 is 13 residues long. Trimming removed 8 bases from V and 4 bases from J; junction bases left unmatched: 6. The CDR3 protein is CASPRQGIYGYTF. The CDR3 DNA reads TGTGCCAGCCCTAGACAGGGGATCTATGGCTACACCTTC.

CDR3 loop: CASTGLAGGRGEQFF. The CDR3 DNA follows: TGTGCCAGCACCGGACTAGCGGGGGGGCGGGGTGAGCAGTTCTTC. The chain links TRBV7-2 to TRBJ2-1; 15 nucleotides line up with TRBD2. The CDR3 is 15 amino acids. Germline V gene sequence: CDR1 SGHTA, CDR2 FQGNSA. J was trimmed by 9 bases and V by 7 bases; bases with no gene match: 7.

This clonotype has just a few counts. This chain uses TRBV13 with TRBJ1-2; TRBD1 is a possible D gene (5 bases). The CDR3 covers 13 residues. Germline V CDR1 and CDR2: PRHDT, FYEKMQ (reference sequence). Trimming stripped 5 bases from V and 14 bases from J, with 21 bases between. CDR3 sequence reads: CASSEGRSHAVTF. CDR3 nucleotides: TGTGCCAGCAGCGAGGGGAGAAGCCACGCCGTAACCTTC. Full variable domain (outside the CDR3, taken from reference TRBV13 and TRBJ1-2): AAGVIQSPRHLIKEKRETATLKCYPIPRHDTVYWYQQGPGQDPQFLISFYEKMQSDKGSIPDRFSAQQFSDYHSELNMSSLELGDSALYFCASSEGRSHAVTFGSGTRLTVV.

This clonotype has more than one count but fewer than ten. CDR3 protein: CASSLQADRNYEQYV. CDR3 bases: TGTGCCAGCAGTTTACAGGCCGACAGAAACTACGAGCAGTACGTC. This chain uses TRBV12-3 or TRBV12-4 with TRBJ2-7, with D possibly being TRBD1 (5 bases). The CDR3 loop spans 15 amino acids. With 2 bases removed from V and 3 bases from J, the gap between germline ends came to 14 bases.

The V call is TRBV7-9, the J call TRBJ1-1; no definite D call. Germline CDR1 and CDR2: SEHNR and FQNEAQ (reference sequence). This CDR3 is built from 13 residues. With 4 bases removed from V and 4 bases from J, the gap between germline ends came to 10 bases. The CDR3 here is CASSSTKRTEAFF. CDR3 nucleotide sequence: TGTGCCAGCAGCTCGACCAAGCGCACTGAAGCTTTCTTT.

Here the CDR3 DNA reads TGTGCCAGCAGTGAATGGGTAGTAATTGCTGGCGTTCAGGATACGCAGTATTTT. As protein: CASSEWVVIAGVQDTQYF. The chain is built from TRBV25-1 and TRBJ2-3; D gene unclear. CDR3 length equals 18 residues. Trimming left V 1 base short and J 6 bases short, with 23 bases between. The germline gives CDR1 MGHDK, CDR2 SYGVNS.

The genes are TRBV7-9 and TRBJ2-2; D perhaps matches TRBD1 (6 bases). Germline V gene sequence: CDR1 SEHNR, CDR2 FQNEAQ (reference sequence). The CDR3 runs 16 residues. Trimming left V 1 base short and J 2 bases short, with 11 bases between. Written as DNA, the CDR3 is TGTGCCAGCAGCTTAGGAAAACAGGGAAACACCGGGGAGCTGTTTTTT. This sequence encodes CASSLGKQGNTGELFF.

The chain recombines TRBV9 with TRBJ1-2; D is perhaps TRBD1 (5 bases). CDR3 size: 18 residues. Deletions cut 3 bases from V and 6 bases from J, with 27 bases between. Per the germline V gene, CDR1 is SGDLS and CDR2 is YYNGEE. The DNA of the CDR3 is TGTGCCAGCAGCGCCCCAATCCTGGAGGAGGGTCGAGGGGATGGCTACACCTTC. This sequence encodes CASSAPILEEGRGDGYTF.

The chain combines TRBV10-2 with TRBJ2-5, with 7 positions matching TRBD1. Germline-derived CDR1 and CDR2 are WSHSY and SAAADI. This CDR3 is built from 14 residues. V was pared by 3 bases and J by 5 bases, with 6 bases of the junction left unmatched. The chain's CDR3 is CASSDRGGGETQYF. The DNA for the CDR3 is TGCGCCAGCAGTGACCGAGGGGGCGGGGAGACCCAGTACTTC.

The gene calls are TRBV29-1 and TRBJ2-1; 8 bases map to TRBD2. Germline V lookup: CDR1 SQVTM, CDR2 ANQGSEA. The CDR3 loop spans 14 amino acids. V trimming: 2 bases; J trimming: 6 bases; junction bases outside the gene matches: 6. The DNA for the CDR3 is TGCAGCGTTGAATTAGGACTAGCCCGCAATGAGCAGTTCTTC. This translates into CSVELGLARNEQFF.

This clonotype has only a few counts. The V call is TRBV7-9, the J call TRBJ2-1; TRBD2 aligns across 10 bases. Unmatched junction bases numbered 12, after V lost 1 base and J lost 0 bases. The CDR3 is made up of 20 amino acids. Germline V gene sequence: CDR1 SEHNR, CDR2 FQNEAQ (reference sequence). The CDR3 DNA reads TGTGCCAGCAGCTTAGTGTTGAGGCTAGCGGGGGCCTTCTCCTACAATGAGCAGTTCTTC. Its protein product is CASSLVLRLAGAFSYNEQFF.

In this sample, this clonotype turned up a few times. The V and J genes are TRBV6-1 and TRBJ2-5, with TRBD1 identical over 9 bases. V gave up 7 bases and J gave up 13 bases; unmatched junction bases: 10. Germline-derived CDR1 and CDR2 are MNHNS and SASEGT. The CDR3 contains 12 residues. CDR3 protein: CASTPGQGPLYF. Here the CDR3 DNA reads TGTGCCAGCACACCGGGACAGGGCCCTCTGTACTTC.

Only a few counts were recorded for this clonotype. The V and J genes are TRBV7-2 and TRBJ2-5, with 10 bases aligning to TRBD2. Germline V CDR1 and CDR2: SGHTA, FQGNSA. Trimming removed 1 base from V and 7 bases from J; junction bases left unmatched: 15. The CDR3 covers 18 residues. The chain's CDR3 is CASSLDRLAGARWGTQYF. The CDR3 DNA follows: TGTGCCAGCAGCTTAGATCGGCTAGCGGGGGCCCGTTGGGGGACCCAGTACTTC.

In this sample, this clonotype turned up many times. The rearrangement links TRBV7-9 to TRBJ1-4; no definite D call. Germline V CDR1 and CDR2: SEHNR, FQNEAQ (reference sequence). The CDR3 is 11 residues long. The germline V and J ends were trimmed by 5 bases and 4 bases, with 2 bases remaining between them. The CDR3 is CASSGNEKLFF. The CDR3 coding sequence is TGTGCCAGCAGCGGTAATGAAAAACTGTTTTTT.

V and J are TRBV27 and TRBJ1-2; TRBD1 matches at 8 bases. Germline trimming cut 8 bases from V and 6 bases from J; bases unmatched to any gene: 5. This CDR3 is 12 amino acids long. Germline V gene lookup returns CDR1 MNHEY and CDR2 SMNVEV (reference sequence). The CDR3 region is CASWAGGDGYTF. The CDR3 nucleotides read TGTGCCAGCTGGGCAGGGGGCGATGGCTACACCTTC.

V and J are TRBV14 and TRBJ2-5; 8 nucleotides agree with TRBD2. This CDR3 is 17 amino acids long. Germline CDR1 is SGHDN and CDR2 is FVKESK. J was trimmed by 3 bases and V by 3 bases; bases with no gene match: 12. The CDR3 sequence: CASSQVFGGGLEETQYF. In DNA, the CDR3 is TGTGCCAGCAGCCAGGTTTTCGGCGGGGGGCTAGAAGAGACCCAGTACTTC.

The chain couples TRBV6-5 to TRBJ2-2; D is ambiguous. The V gene's germline CDR1 is MNHEY and CDR2 SVGAGI. The CDR3 contains 14 residues. V lost 7 bases and J lost 3, with 12 bases in between. The CDR3 is CASTAQVDTGELFF. CDR3 in DNA: TGTGCCAGCACCGCGCAAGTCGACACCGGGGAGCTGTTTTTT.

The gene calls are TRBV6-2 or TRBV6-3 and TRBJ1-5; D possibly corresponds to TRBD1 (6 bases). V was clipped by 5 bases and J by 6 bases, with 14 bases between them. The germline gives CDR1 MNHEY, CDR2 SVGEGT. The CDR3 covers 14 residues. CDR3 sequence reads: CASSPPYRVQPQHF. CDR3 sequence (DNA): TGTGCCAGCAGTCCCCCCTACAGGGTTCAGCCCCAGCATTTT.

The chain carries TRBV12-3 or TRBV12-4 and TRBJ1-2; 8 positions match TRBD1. Losses at the gene ends were 9 bases for V and 2 bases for J; bases not matched to a gene: 11. The CDR3 runs 15 residues. This CDR3 reads CASIRGRDRNYGYTF. The CDR3 DNA reads TGTGCCAGTATCCGGGGCCGGGACAGGAACTATGGCTACACCTTC.

The CDR3 coding sequence is TGTGCCAGCAGTTTACTGACTAGCGGGGGGGACGAGCAGTTCTTC. Protein sequence: CASSLLTSGGDEQFF. The rearrangement links TRBV6-2 or TRBV6-3 to TRBJ2-1; 14 bases match TRBD2. V dropped 4 bases and J dropped 10; count of bases not matched to a gene: 6. Germline CDR1 MNHEY, CDR2 SVGEGT. This CDR3 is built from 15 residues.

The V call is TRBV2, the J call TRBJ1-5, with 7 bases matching TRBD1. Germline V gene sequence: CDR1 SNHLY, CDR2 FYNNEI. The CDR3 spans 13 residues. J gave up 1 base and V 6 bases, and 0 bases lay outside the gene matches. The CDR3 region has the DNA TGTGCCAGCAGGGGACAGAGCAATCAGCCCCAGCATTTT. Translated, it gives CASRGQSNQPQHF.

This clonotype was detected only a few times. V gene TRBV20-1 combines with J gene TRBJ2-7; D is possibly TRBD1 (6 bases). Germline lookup yields CDR1 DFQATT and CDR2 SNEGSKA (reference sequence). The CDR3 covers 14 residues. The V end lost 0 bases, the J end lost 2 bases, and 11 bases lay between the germline ends. The CDR3 DNA follows: TGCAGTGCTAGAGACGACAGGACAACCTACGAGCAGTACGTC. It is translated as CSARDDRTTYEQYV.

The chain employs TRBV7-6 and TRBJ1-1, with D maybe TRBD1 (5 bases). Germline CDR1 SGHVS, CDR2 FNYEAQ. The CDR3 covers 14 residues. V was clipped by 1 base and J by 5 bases, with 11 bases between them. CDR3 nucleotide sequence: TGTGCCAGCAGCTTAGGGGGCGCGATTACTGAAGCTTTCTTT. Translated, it gives CASSLGGAITEAFF.

The gene calls are TRBV7-6 and TRBJ2-2, with unresolved D. Germline CDR1 is SGHVS and CDR2 is FNYEAQ. Deletions cut 5 bases from V and 6 bases from J, with 7 bases between. The CDR3 is made up of 12 amino acids. The CDR3 nucleotides are TGTGCCAGCAGCCGGCGGCCCGGGGAGCTGTTTTTT. This translates into CASSRRPGELFF.

The chain employs TRBV4-1 and TRBJ2-1; 7 bases align to TRBD1. CDR1 and CDR2 (germline): MGHRA, YSYEKL. The V segment lost 0 bases and the J segment 1 base; nucleotides outside the gene matches: 6. The CDR3 extends over 17 amino acids. The CDR3 DNA follows: TGCGCCAGCAGCCAAGATCGACAGGGACGGTCCTACAATGAGCAGTTCTTC. It yields the protein CASSQDRQGRSYNEQFF.

The CDR3 region is CASSRGTLGGNTIYF. DNA for the CDR3: TGTGCCAGCAGCCGCGGGACACTGGGTGGAAACACCATATATTTT. The chain has TRBV14 and TRBJ1-3, with a tentative D call TRBD1 (6 bases). This CDR3 region has 15 residues. V shed 4 bases and J shed 3 bases, with 13 bases lying between them. CDR1 and CDR2 from the germline V gene are SGHDN and FVKESK.

Only a few counts were recorded for this clonotype. The V and J genes are TRBV19 and TRBJ1-2, with D perhaps matching TRBD1 (6 bases). This CDR3 contains 13 residues. V gave up 9 bases and J gave up 4 bases, with 15 bases separating them. Germline V gene sequence: CDR1 LNHDA, CDR2 SQIVND (reference sequence). The CDR3 loop reads CASSGATGYGYTF. Here the CDR3 DNA reads TGTGCCAGCTCAGGGGCCACGGGCTATGGCTACACCTTC.

This clonotype came up a few times. The chain has TRBV27 and TRBJ1-1, with D unresolved. The germline CDR1 and CDR2 sequences are MNHEY and SMNVEV (reference sequence). The CDR3 is made up of 11 amino acids. V lost 5 bases, J lost 7 bases, and 8 bases lay in between. CDR3 nucleotides: TGTGCCAGCAGTGAGGGCCTTGAAGCTTTCTTT. Translating gives CASSEGLEAFF.

This chain uses TRBV20-1 with TRBJ2-7, with TRBD2 matching 11 bases. Germline V gene sequence: CDR1 DFQATT, CDR2 SNEGSKA (reference sequence). The CDR3 runs 14 residues. V was clipped by 6 bases and J by 5 bases; unmatched bases: 9. CDR3 DNA: TGCAGTGCAACCCGGACTAGCGGGCTTAACGAGCAGTACTTC. Its translation is CSATRTSGLNEQYF.

This clonotype has at least ten counts. The J gene is TRBJ1-5, the V gene TRBV7-2; the D is unclear. This CDR3 comprises 13 residues. Deletions cut 5 bases from V and 5 bases from J, with 10 bases between. CDR1 is SGHTA, CDR2 FQGNSA, per germline. In DNA, the CDR3 is TGTGCCAGCAGCGCACTACTCTATCAGCCCCAGCATTTT. This gives the protein CASSALLYQPQHF. Together with reference TRBV7-2 and TRBJ1-5, the CDR3 gives the full variable domain: GAGVSQSPSNKVTEKGKDVELRCDPISGHTALYWYRQSLGQGLEFLIYFQGNSAPDKSGLPSDRFSAERTGGSVSTLTIQRTQQEDSAVYLCASSALLYQPQHFGDGTRLSIL.

This clonotype turned up a few times. This chain links TRBV25-1 with TRBJ2-3, with D hard to call. Germline V gives CDR1 MGHDK, CDR2 SYGVNS. The CDR3 consists of 14 residues. The V end was cut by 8 bases, the J end by 3 bases, with 15 bases between. CDR3 in DNA: TGTGCCAGCTCAAGGGAACGGCGGACAGATACGCAGTATTTT. It is translated as CASSRERRTDTQYF.

The chain is built from TRBV29-1 and TRBJ1-1; D is undetermined. Trimming shortened V by 4 bases and J by 0 bases, and 15 bases separated the two germline ends. This CDR3 spans 15 amino acids. CDR1 and CDR2 from the germline V gene are SQVTM and ANQGSEA. Written as DNA, the CDR3 is TGCAGCGTTGGACCCCCCCTGGGGATGAACACTGAAGCTTTCTTT. Its translation is CSVGPPLGMNTEAFF.